This T cell receptor (beta chain) was identified in a study of T-cell reconstitution after alpha-beta-depleted transplantation in children (dated by TCRdb to about 2016). In the study overall: Using TCR repertoire profiling, the study quantitatively followed how T-cell immune reconstitution unfolded in children after TCRalphabeta/CD19-depleted allogeneic hematopoietic cell transplantation. Study-level results and caveats: Over the following months the frequencies of hyperexpanded clones went down, and after one year T-cell counts and TCRbeta diversity were mostly credited to newly produced T cells. In some patients, the high TCRbeta diversity seen at day 60 was put down to recipient T cells and intrathymic progenitors that had survived conditioning. The apparently early alphabetaT-cell count recovery about two months after transplant was reportedly dependent on only several hundred rapidly expanded clones derived from non-depleted graft cells.

The meaning of the sample's treatment or condition label: allogeneic hematopoietic cell transplantation with graft depleted of TCRalphabeta T cells and CD19 B cells. The transplant recipients were children given TCRalphabeta/CD19-depleted allogeneic hematopoietic cell grafts. This clonotype is medium-sized (0.01 to 0.1%). What antigen it recognizes has not been identified. The sample holds no much larger clone one base away, and base qualities are not on file. The germline V gene (reference sequence) sets CDR1 to SGHKS and CDR2 to YYEKEE. CDR3 length: 15 amino acids, cysteine to phenylalanine. Here the CDR3 DNA is all that survives: 45 bases in frame from base 1. V and J lose 0 bases and 2 bases, and a span of 12 bases separates them. The library relied on PCR. The listed sequencing device is Illumina HiSeq 2500. TCR library preparation used molecular barcoding, with unique molecular identifiers applied to normalize quantification of the TCRbeta repertoire. Starting from the raw public reads, TCRdb applied fastp trimming at Q25, assembled clones with MiXCR and retained in-frame beta chains. One record per CDR3 amino acid sequence lists the most common genes and DNA. Here the sample has 250,000 to 300,000 distinct CDR3 sequences; almost 8% occur a single time. 9.1% of the sample is taken by the ten largest.

In this chain, TRBV5-5 is recombined with TRBJ2-7; TRBD1 could be the D gene, as 5 bases match. The sequenced sample was peripheral blood, obtained 360 days after TCRalphabeta/CD19-depleted stem cell transplant. This TCR was sampled from a female patient aged 2-10 years who had a stem cell transplant for Fanconi anemia, so the T cells may come from the graft donor. For the CDR3, the sequence is CASSLEGVGPYEQYF. The bases read TGTGCCAGCAGCTTGGAGGGTGTGGGGCCCTACGAGCAGTACTTC.